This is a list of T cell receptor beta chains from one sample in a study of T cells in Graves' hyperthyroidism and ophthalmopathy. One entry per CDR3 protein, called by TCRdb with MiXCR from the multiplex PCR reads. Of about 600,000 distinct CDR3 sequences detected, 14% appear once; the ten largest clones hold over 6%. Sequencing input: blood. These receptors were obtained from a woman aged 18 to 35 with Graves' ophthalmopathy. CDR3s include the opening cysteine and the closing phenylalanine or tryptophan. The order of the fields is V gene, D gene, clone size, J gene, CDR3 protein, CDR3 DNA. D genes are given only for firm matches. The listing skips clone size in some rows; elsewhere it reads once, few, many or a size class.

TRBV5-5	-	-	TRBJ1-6	CASSVGHYNSPLHF	TGTGCCAGCAGTGTGGGACATTATAATTCACCCCTCCACTTT
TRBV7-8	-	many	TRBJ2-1	CASSLRSRAPRGYNEQFF	TGTGCCAGCAGCCTCAGATCGAGGGCCCCTCGGGGCTACAATGAGCAGTTCTTC
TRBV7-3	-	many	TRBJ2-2	CASSEQPGFRELFF	TGTGCCAGCAGCGAACAACCAGGGTTTAGGGAGCTGTTTTTT
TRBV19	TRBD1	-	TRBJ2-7	CASSIRDRAKGEQYF	TGTGCCAGTAGTATCCGGGACAGGGCCAAGGGCGAGCAGTACTTC
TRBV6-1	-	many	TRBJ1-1	CASSVQGEVAEAFF	TGTGCCAGCAGTGTACAGGGCGAGGTGGCTGAAGCTTTCTTT
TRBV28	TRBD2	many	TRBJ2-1	CASSLSSGSKYNEQFF	TGTGCCAGCAGTTTATCTAGCGGGAGTAAGTACAATGAGCAGTTCTTC
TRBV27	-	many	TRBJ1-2	CASSSDSTGGYTF	TGTGCCAGCAGTTCTGACTCCACCGGGGGCTACACCTTC
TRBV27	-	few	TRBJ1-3	CASSLSLQTVASGNTIYF	TGTGCCAGCAGTTTATCCCTCCAGACGGTTGCCTCTGGAAACACCATATATTTT
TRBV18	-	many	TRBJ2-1	CASSPRVGNEQFF	TGTGCCAGCTCCCCCCGGGTGGGAAATGAGCAGTTCTTC
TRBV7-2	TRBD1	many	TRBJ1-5	CASSSTGEQPQHF	TGTGCCAGCAGCTCTACAGGGGAACAGCCCCAGCATTTT
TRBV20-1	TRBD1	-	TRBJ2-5	CSARDYQTGVRETQYF	TGCAGTGCTAGAGATTATCAGACAGGGGTCCGCGAGACCCAGTACTTC
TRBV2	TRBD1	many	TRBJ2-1	CASSAGGYNEQFF	TGTGCCAGCAGTGCAGGGGGCTACAATGAGCAGTTCTTC
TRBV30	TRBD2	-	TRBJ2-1	CAWATRGRGNEQFF	TGTGCCTGGGCCACCCGCGGGAGGGGAAATGAGCAGTTCTTC
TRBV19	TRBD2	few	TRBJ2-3	CASSIGGRDTQYF	TGTGCCAGTAGTATAGGCGGGAGAGATACGCAGTATTTT
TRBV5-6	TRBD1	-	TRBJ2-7	CASSLRDRVSGQYF	TGTGCCAGCAGCTTGAGGGACAGGGTTTCGGGGCAGTACTTC
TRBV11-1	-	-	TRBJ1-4	CASGGAAATNEKLFF	TGTGCCAGTGGAGGGGCAGCGGCAACTAATGAAAAACTGTTTTTT
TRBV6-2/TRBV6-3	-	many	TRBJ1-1	CASSYGRVENTEAFF	TGTGCCAGCAGTTATGGGAGGGTCGAGAACACTGAAGCTTTCTTT
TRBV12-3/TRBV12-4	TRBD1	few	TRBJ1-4	CASSSAVGQGDQKLFF	TGTGCCAGCAGTTCTGCCGTAGGACAGGGGGATCAAAAACTGTTTTTT
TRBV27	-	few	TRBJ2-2	CASRGTPRRNTGELFF	TGTGCCAGCAGGGGGACACCTAGAAGGAACACCGGGGAGCTGTTTTTT
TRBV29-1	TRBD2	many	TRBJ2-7	CSARPGRESHEQYF	TGCAGCGCTCGCCCAGGGCGGGAGTCCCACGAGCAGTACTTC
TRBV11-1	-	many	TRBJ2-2	CASSLDSGELFF	TGTGCCAGCAGCCTGGACAGCGGGGAGCTGTTTTTT
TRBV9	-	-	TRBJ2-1	CASSVGYHGHNEQFF	TGTGCCAGCAGCGTTGGTTATCACGGACACAATGAGCAGTTCTTC
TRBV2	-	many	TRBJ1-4	CASGISPGPNEKLFF	TGTGCCAGCGGGATTTCCCCCGGCCCGAATGAAAAACTGTTTTTT
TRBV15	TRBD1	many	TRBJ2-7	CATSTRTGGIDEQYF	TGTGCCACCAGCACCAGGACAGGGGGCATCGACGAGCAGTACTTC
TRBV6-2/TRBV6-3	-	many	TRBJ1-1	CASSIFGQDTEAFF	TGTGCCAGCAGTATCTTCGGGCAGGACACTGAAGCTTTCTTT
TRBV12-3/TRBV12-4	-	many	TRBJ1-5	CASSLVQTLGSNQPQHF	TGTGCCAGCAGTTTAGTTCAGACCCTGGGAAGCAATCAGCCCCAGCATTTT
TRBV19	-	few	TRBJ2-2	CATDAGFYTGELFF	TGTGCCACCGACGCAGGGTTTTACACCGGGGAGCTGTTTTTT
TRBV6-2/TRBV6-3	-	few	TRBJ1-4	CASSYPSETPATNEKLFF	TGTGCCAGCAGTTACCCGTCCGAAACCCCCGCAACTAATGAAAAACTGTTTTTT
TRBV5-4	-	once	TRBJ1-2	CASSFDPGGLRENGYTF	TGTGCCAGCAGCTTTGATCCTGGGGGCCTGAGAGAAAATGGCTACACCTTC
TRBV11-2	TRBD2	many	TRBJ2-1	CASFGTSGRYNEQFF	TGTGCCAGCTTCGGGACTAGCGGGAGGTACAATGAGCAGTTCTTC
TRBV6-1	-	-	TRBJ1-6	CAIRWTASSYNSPLHF	TGTGCCATAAGGTGGACAGCGAGCTCCTATAATTCACCCCTCCACTTT
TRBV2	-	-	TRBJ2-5	CASRLEAQYF	TGTGCCAGCAGACTAGAGGCCCAGTACTTC
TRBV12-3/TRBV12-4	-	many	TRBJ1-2	CASSWDAYGYTF	TGTGCCAGCAGTTGGGACGCCTATGGCTACACCTTC
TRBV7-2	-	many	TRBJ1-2	CASSPQPSATGGYTF	TGTGCCAGCAGCCCCCAACCGTCAGCGACCGGTGGCTACACCTTC
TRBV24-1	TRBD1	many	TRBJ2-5	CATSPGQGRETQYF	TGTGCCACCAGCCCGGGACAGGGAAGGGAGACCCAGTACTTC
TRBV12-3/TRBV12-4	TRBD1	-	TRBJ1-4	CASSPDRGATNEKLFF	TGTGCCAGCAGTCCTGACAGGGGCGCAACTAATGAAAAACTGTTTTTT
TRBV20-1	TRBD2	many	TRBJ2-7	CSVWEGFYEQYF	TGCAGTGTCTGGGAGGGATTCTACGAGCAGTACTTC
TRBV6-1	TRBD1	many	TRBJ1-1	CASSSGQGNTEAFF	TGTGCCAGCAGTTCCGGACAGGGGAACACTGAAGCTTTCTTT
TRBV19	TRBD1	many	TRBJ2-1	CASSYGQGQFYNEQFF	TGTGCCAGTAGTTATGGACAGGGGCAATTCTACAATGAGCAGTTCTTC
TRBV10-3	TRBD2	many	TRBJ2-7	CAIRGGSSYEQYF	TGTGCCATCAGGGGGGGGAGCTCCTACGAGCAGTACTTC
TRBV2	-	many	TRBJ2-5	CASSEGQETQYF	TGTGCCAGCAGTGAAGGACAAGAGACCCAGTACTTC
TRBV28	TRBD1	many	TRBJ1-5	CASSTYPGQWPDGNQPQHF	TGTGCCAGCAGTACTTACCCGGGACAGTGGCCCGATGGCAATCAGCCCCAGCATTTT
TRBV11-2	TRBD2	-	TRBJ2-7	CASSLGGFRSYEQYF	TGTGCCAGCAGCCTCGGGGGGTTTAGGTCCTACGAGCAGTACTTC
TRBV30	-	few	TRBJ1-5	CAWSWGVSNQPQHF	TGTGCCTGGAGTTGGGGGGTTAGCAATCAGCCCCAGCATTTT
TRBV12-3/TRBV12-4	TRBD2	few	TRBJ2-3	CASSPDRTSGPDTQYF	TGTGCCAGCAGCCCAGACCGGACTAGCGGGCCAGATACGCAGTATTTT
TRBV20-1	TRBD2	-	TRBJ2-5	CSARTSGRQETQYF	TGCAGTGCTAGGACTAGCGGGAGGCAAGAGACCCAGTACTTC
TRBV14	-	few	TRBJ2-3	CASSPGDHTDTQYF	TGTGCCAGCAGCCCGGGGGACCACACAGATACGCAGTATTTT
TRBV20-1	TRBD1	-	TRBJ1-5	CSARNDRGYSNQPQHF	TGCAGTGCTAGAAATGACAGGGGATATAGCAATCAGCCCCAGCATTTT
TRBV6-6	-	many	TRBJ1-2	CASSYSIGGADGYTF	TGTGCCAGCAGTTACTCGATCGGGGGCGCCGATGGCTACACCTTC
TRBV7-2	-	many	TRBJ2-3	CASSLGEFTQYF	TGTGCCAGCAGCTTAGGGGAGTTTACGCAGTATTTT
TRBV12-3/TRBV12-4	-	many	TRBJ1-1	CASSFRDGTEAFF	TGTGCCAGCAGTTTCAGGGACGGCACTGAAGCTTTCTTT
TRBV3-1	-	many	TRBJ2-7	CASSRKVGINYEQYF	TGTGCCAGCAGCCGGAAGGTGGGGATAAACTACGAGCAGTACTTC